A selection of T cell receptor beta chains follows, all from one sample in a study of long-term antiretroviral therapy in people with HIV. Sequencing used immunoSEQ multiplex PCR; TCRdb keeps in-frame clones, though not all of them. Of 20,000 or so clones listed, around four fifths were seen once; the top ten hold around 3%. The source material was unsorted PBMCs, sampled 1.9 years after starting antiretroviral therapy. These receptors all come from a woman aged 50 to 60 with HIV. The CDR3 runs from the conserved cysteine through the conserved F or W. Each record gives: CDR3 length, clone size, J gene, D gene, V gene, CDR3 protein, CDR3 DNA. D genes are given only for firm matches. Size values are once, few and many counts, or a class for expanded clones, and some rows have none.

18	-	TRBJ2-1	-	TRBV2	CASSELLLQESSYNEQFF	TGTGCCAGCAGTGAACTCCTACTACAGGAATCCTCCTACAATGAGCAGTTCTTC
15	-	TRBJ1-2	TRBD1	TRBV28	CASRDPGGAGYGYTF	TGTGCCAGCAGGGACCCAGGGGGCGCGGGCTATGGCTACACCTTC
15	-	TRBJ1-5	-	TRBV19	CASSGRDKGNQPQHF	TGTGCCAGTAGTGGCCGGGACAAGGGGAATCAGCCCCAGCATTTT
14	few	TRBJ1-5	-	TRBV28	CASSRTALNQPQHF	TGTGCCAGCAGTCGGACAGCGCTCAATCAGCCCCAGCATTTT
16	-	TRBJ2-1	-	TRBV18	CASSPPVSLGWNEQFF	TGTGCCAGCTCACCACCGGTCTCTCTGGGGTGGAATGAGCAGTTCTTC
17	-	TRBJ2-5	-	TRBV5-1	CASSLFGGGGSRETQYF	TGCGCCAGCAGCTTGTTCGGTGGGGGCGGCTCCAGGGAGACCCAGTACTTC
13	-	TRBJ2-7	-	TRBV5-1	CASSLGQSYEQYF	TGCGCCAGCAGCTTAGGACAGTCCTACGAGCAGTACTTC
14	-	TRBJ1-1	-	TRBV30	CAWARGGANTEAFF	TGTGCCTGGGCCAGAGGAGGGGCCAACACTGAAGCTTTCTTT
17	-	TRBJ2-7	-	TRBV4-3	CASSHLPRGGGAYEQYF	TGCGCCAGCAGCCACCTCCCTCGTGGAGGGGGCGCCTACGAGCAGTACTTC
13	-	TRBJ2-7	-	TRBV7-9	CASSHGPFREQYF	TGTGCCAGCAGCCATGGGCCTTTTCGTGAGCAGTACTTC
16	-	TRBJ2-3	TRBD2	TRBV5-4	CASSLDRRGGGDTQYF	TGTGCCAGCAGCTTGGATAGGCGGGGGGGCGGTGATACGCAGTATTTT
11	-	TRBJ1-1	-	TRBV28	CASRKNTEAFF	TGTGCCAGCAGAAAGAACACTGAAGCTTTCTTT
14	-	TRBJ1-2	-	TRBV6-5	CASSYSGGWGGYTF	TGTGCCAGCAGTTACTCGGGAGGCTGGGGTGGCTACACCTTC
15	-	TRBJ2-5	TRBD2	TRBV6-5	CASSRTRDGQETQYF	TGTGCCAGCAGTCGGACTAGGGACGGCCAAGAGACCCAGTACTTC
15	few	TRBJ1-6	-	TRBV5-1	CASSPERGNNSPLHF	TGCGCCAGCAGCCCTGAGAGGGGCAATAATTCACCCCTCCACTTT
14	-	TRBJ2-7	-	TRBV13	CASSPGDGHYEQYF	TGTGCCAGCAGCCCGGGGGACGGGCATTACGAGCAGTACTTC
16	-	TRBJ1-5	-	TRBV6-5	CASSYSPLHSNQPQHF	TGTGCCAGCAGTTACTCGCCCCTGCATAGCAATCAGCCCCAGCATTTT
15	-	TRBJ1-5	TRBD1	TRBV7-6	CASSPDRVGNQPQHF	TGTGCCAGCAGCCCCGACAGGGTAGGCAATCAGCCCCAGCATTTT
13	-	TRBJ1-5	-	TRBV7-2	CASSGFGDQPQHF	TGTGCCAGCAGCGGGTTCGGGGATCAGCCCCAGCATTTT
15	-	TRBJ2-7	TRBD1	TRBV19	CASRDRDRETYEQYF	TGTGCCAGTAGAGACCGGGACAGGGAAACCTACGAGCAGTACTTC
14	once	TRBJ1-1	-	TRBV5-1	CASSLAVPTTEAFF	TGCGCCAGCAGCTTGGCCGTCCCGACCACTGAAGCTTTCTTT